The 11 T cell receptor beta chains below come from one sample, sequenced in a study of persistence of HIV-infected CD4 T cells (dated by TCRdb to 2018 to 2021). The immunoSEQ hsTCRB assay version 4, run in survey mode, was used to sequence TCRbeta repertoires from genomic DNA. TCRdb provides this immuneACCESS table in a form limited to in-frame rearrangements. Some clones are lacking; in checked studies, under half of them reflect an unresolved V gene, and why the rest are absent is not known. The sample includes around 8,000 clones, with less than 70% observed a single time. Around a fifth of the sample is held by the ten biggest clonotypes. The treatment or condition label of this sample denotes: suppressive antiretroviral therapy. Cells were stimulated with lysates of CMV-infected fibroblasts at 9 to 10 ug/mL. CD4+ T cells that responded were sorted based on upregulation of both CD40 ligand and CD69.

No antigens are known for them. The sample in question was CD4+ T cells sorted from PBMCs after roughly 18-hour stimulation, obtained from a patient who received antiretroviral therapy. The sample's cell subset or site, from its label and the paper: CD40L+CD69+ CD4 T cells responding to CMV lysate. The receptors here all came from an adult man with HIV who was CMV-seropositive.

Here the CDR3 DNA reads TGCGCCAGCATCGGACAGGGGACCTACGAGCAGTACTTC. The encoded protein is CASIGQGTYEQYF. The rearrangement joins TRBV10-1 to TRBJ2-7; TRBD1 agrees at 9 bases. The V gene's germline CDR1 is WNHNN and CDR2 SYGVQD (reference sequence). The ends lost 7 bases at V and 2 bases at J; junction bases unmatched: 3. CDR3 length: 13 amino acids.

The chain has TRBV30 and TRBJ2-7; 9 bases agree with TRBD1. J gave up 6 bases and V 1 base, and 4 bases lay outside the gene matches. Germline V CDR1 and CDR2: GTSNPN, SVGIG (reference sequence). The CDR3 runs 13 residues. The CDR3 loop reads CAWSAGQGAEQYF. As DNA, the CDR3 is TGTGCCTGGAGTGCGGGACAGGGCGCCGAGCAGTACTTC. The complete variable domain, with remaining parts taken from reference TRBV30 and TRBJ2-7, reads SQTIHQWPATLVQPVGSPLSLECTVEGTSNPNLYWYRQAAGRGLQLLFYSVGIGQISSEVPQNLSASRPQDRQFILSSKKLLLSDSGFYLCAWSAGQGAEQYFGPGTRLTVT.

The chain couples TRBV10-3 to TRBJ2-1; D perhaps matches TRBD1 (6 bases). Per the germline V gene, CDR1 is ENHRY and CDR2 is SYGVKD. The CDR3 totals 15 residues. V was clipped by 4 bases and J by 4 bases, with 14 bases between them. The CDR3 nucleotides are TGTGCCATCAGTGTAACCGGGACAAATTACAATGAGCAGTTCTTC. The encoded protein is CAISVTGTNYNEQFF.

CDR3 coding DNA: TGTGCCAGCAGTTACATCGGGCAGACCCAGTACTTC. It codes for CASSYIGQTQYF. The V gene is TRBV6-5, the J gene TRBJ2-5; D gene uncertain. This CDR3 has 12 amino acids. The ends were cut back, 2 bases at V and 6 bases at J, with 7 bases in the middle. CDR1 is MNHEY, CDR2 SVGAGI, per germline.

V is TRBV10-3 and J is TRBJ2-2, with TRBD2 matching 14 bases. CDR1 is ENHRY and CDR2 is SYGVKD in the germline V gene. J gave up 6 bases and V 4 bases, and 10 bases lay outside the gene matches. CDR3 size: 18 residues. CDR3 sequence: CAISGLGTSGSWPGELFF. Here the CDR3 DNA reads TGTGCCATCAGTGGCCTAGGGACTAGCGGGAGTTGGCCCGGGGAGCTGTTTTTT.

This rearrangement joins TRBV9 to TRBJ2-5; D not certain. This CDR3 has 13 amino acids. The germline V gene has CDR1 SGDLS and CDR2 YYNGEE. Trimming left V 4 bases short and J 3 bases short, with 10 bases between. CDR3 protein: CASSQSREETQYF. CDR3 bases: TGTGCCAGCAGCCAGAGCAGAGAAGAGACCCAGTACTTC.

The chain has TRBV18 and TRBJ1-4; D not certain. Germline CDR1 and CDR2: KGHSH and LQKENI. V lost 5 bases to trimming and J lost 5 bases, with 12 bases between them. This CDR3 region has 14 residues. CDR3 loop: CASSSAQSNEKLFF. The CDR3 DNA is TGTGCCAGCTCATCAGCCCAGTCGAATGAAAAACTGTTTTTT. Based on the CDR3 plus reference TRBV18 and TRBJ1-4, the full variable domain is NAGVMQNPRHLVRRRGQEARLRCSPMKGHSHVYWYRQLPEEGLKFMVYLQKENIIDESGMPKERFSAEFPKEGPSILRIQQVVRGDSAAYFCASSSAQSNEKLFFGSGTQLSVL.

The chain recombines TRBV7-2 with TRBJ1-4; TRBD1 matches 9 bases. This CDR3 comprises 15 residues. Trimming removed 5 bases from V and 13 bases from J; junction bases left unmatched: 14. Germline CDR1 and CDR2: SGHTA and FQGNSA. This chain's CDR3 is CASSHGGQGRKRLFF. The CDR3 DNA follows: TGTGCCAGCAGCCATGGGGGACAGGGAAGAAAGAGACTGTTTTTT.

This clone has only a few counts. V and J are TRBV5-1 and TRBJ2-1, with 13 bases lining up with TRBD2. Germline V gives CDR1 SGHRS, CDR2 YFSETQ. There are 15 residues in the CDR3. Trimming cost V 4 bases and J 4 bases; bases outside gene matches: 2. CDR3 amino acids: CASSAGLAGYNEQFF. The CDR3 coding sequence is TGCGCCAGCAGCGCGGGACTAGCGGGATACAATGAGCAGTTCTTC.

Sample share makes this clone medium-sized. The chain couples TRBV5-1 to TRBJ2-3; the match to TRBD2 covers 13 bases. The trim removed 0 bases at V and 3 bases at J, leaving 4 bases unmatched. This CDR3 spans 17 amino acids. Per the germline V gene, CDR1 is SGHRS and CDR2 is YFSETQ. The DNA for the CDR3 is TGCGCCAGCAGCTTGGCCGGGACTAGCGGGATTACAGATACGCAGTATTTT. Protein product: CASSLAGTSGITDTQYF.

The rearrangement joins TRBV7-2 to TRBJ2-7, with D maybe TRBD2 (6 bases). The CDR3 extends over 18 amino acids. Germline CDR1 and CDR2: SGHTA and FQGNSA. V lost 6 bases, J lost 1 base, and 25 bases lay in between. The CDR3 DNA sequence: TGTGCCAGCAGTTTCCGGGACTCTCCTCTTGGAGGGTCCTACGAGCAGTACTTC. Translation gives CASSFRDSPLGGSYEQYF.